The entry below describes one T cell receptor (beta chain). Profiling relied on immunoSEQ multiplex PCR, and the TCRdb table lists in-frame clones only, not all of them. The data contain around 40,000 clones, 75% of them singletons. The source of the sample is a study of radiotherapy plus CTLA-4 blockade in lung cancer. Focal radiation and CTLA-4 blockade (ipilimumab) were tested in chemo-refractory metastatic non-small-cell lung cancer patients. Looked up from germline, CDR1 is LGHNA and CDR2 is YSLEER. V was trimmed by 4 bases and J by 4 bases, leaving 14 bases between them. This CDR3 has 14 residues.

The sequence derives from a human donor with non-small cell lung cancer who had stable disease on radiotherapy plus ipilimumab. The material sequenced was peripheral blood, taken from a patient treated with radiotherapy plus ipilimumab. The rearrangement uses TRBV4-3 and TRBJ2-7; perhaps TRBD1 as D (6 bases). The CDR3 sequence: CASSRGQGKYEQYF. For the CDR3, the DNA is TGCGCCAGCAGCCGAGGGCAGGGGAAATACGAGCAGTACTTC.